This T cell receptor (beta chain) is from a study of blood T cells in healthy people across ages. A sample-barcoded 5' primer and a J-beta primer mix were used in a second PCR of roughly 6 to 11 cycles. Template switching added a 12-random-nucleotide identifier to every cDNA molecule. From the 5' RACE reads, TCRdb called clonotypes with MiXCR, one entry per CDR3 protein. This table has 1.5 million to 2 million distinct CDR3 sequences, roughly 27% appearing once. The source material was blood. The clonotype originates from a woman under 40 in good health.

This chain's CDR3 is CASSPRDTSRYF. In DNA, the CDR3 is TGTGCCAGCAGTCCACGGGACACCTCCAGGTATTTT. The chain couples TRBV12-3 or TRBV12-4 to TRBJ2-3; maybe TRBD1 (6 bases). The V and J ends lost 5 bases and 14 bases respectively, with 17 bases between them. This CDR3 has 12 residues.